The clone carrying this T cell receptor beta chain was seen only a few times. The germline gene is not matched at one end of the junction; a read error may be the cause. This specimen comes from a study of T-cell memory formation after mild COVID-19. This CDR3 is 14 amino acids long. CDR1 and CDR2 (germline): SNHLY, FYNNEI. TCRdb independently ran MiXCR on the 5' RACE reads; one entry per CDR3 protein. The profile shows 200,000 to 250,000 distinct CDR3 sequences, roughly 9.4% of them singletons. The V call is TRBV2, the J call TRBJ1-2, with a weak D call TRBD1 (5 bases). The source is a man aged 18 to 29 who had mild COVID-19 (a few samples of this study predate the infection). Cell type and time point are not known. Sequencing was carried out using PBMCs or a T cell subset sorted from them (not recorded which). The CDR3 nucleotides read TGTGCCAGCATTGAAAGGGGATACGACTATGGCTACACCTTC. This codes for CASIERGYDYGYTF. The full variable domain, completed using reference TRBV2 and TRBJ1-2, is EPEVTQTPSHQVTQMGQEVILRCVPISNHLYFYWYRQILGQKVEFLVSFYNNEISEKSEIFDDQFSVERPDGSNFTLKIRSTKLEDSAMYFCASIERGYDYGYTFGSGTRLTVV.